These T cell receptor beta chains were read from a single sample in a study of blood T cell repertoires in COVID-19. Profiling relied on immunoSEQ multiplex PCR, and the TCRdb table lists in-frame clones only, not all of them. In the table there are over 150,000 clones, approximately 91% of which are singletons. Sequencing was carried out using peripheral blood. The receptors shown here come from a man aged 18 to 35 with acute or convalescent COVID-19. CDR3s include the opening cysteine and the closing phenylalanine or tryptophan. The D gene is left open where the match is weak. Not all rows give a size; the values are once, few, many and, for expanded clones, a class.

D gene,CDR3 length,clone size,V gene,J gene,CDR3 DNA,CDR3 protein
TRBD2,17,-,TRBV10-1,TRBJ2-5,TGCGCCAGCAGTGACGCACTAGCGGGCCCGACGGGGGAGACCCAGTACTTC,CASSDALAGPTGETQYF
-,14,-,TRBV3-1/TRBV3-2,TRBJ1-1,TGTGCCAGCAGCAACAGACAATTGAACACTGAAGCTTTCTTT,CASSNRQLNTEAFF
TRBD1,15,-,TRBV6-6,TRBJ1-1,TGTGCCAGCAAAACAATGACAGGGGCGGACACTGAAGCTTTCTTT,CASKTMTGADTEAFF
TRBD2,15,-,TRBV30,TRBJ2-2,TGTGCCTGGAGTCACGGGAGGCCTGACACCGGGGAGCTGTTTTTT,CAWSHGRPDTGELFF
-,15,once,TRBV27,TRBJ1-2,TGTGCCAGCAGTTTTATCCCAGGGGACAACTATGGCTACACCTTC,CASSFIPGDNYGYTF
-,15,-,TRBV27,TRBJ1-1,TGTGCCAGCAGTCCACTCAGGGGAGAAATCACTGAAGCTTTCTTT,CASSPLRGEITEAFF
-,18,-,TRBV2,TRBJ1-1,TGTGCCAGCAGTGAAGTGGGCGGGGGTCCTTTTTCGAACACTGAAGCTTTCTTT,CASSEVGGGPFSNTEAFF
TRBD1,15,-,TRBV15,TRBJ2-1,TGTGCCACCAGCAGACCCGGGACAGGGGGCAATGAGCAGTTCTTC,CATSRPGTGGNEQFF
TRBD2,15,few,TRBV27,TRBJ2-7,TGTGCCAGCAGTTTATCGGTTCTAGGACTAGGGGAGCAGTACTTC,CASSLSVLGLGEQYF
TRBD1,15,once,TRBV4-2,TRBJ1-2,TGTGCCAGCAGCCAAGAACAGGGGAGTTCCTATGGCTACACCTTC,CASSQEQGSSYGYTF
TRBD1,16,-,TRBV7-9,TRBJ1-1,TGTGCCAGCAGCGCGGTAGGACAGGGGGAGCACACTGAAGCTTTCTTT,CASSAVGQGEHTEAFF
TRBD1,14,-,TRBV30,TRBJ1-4,TGTGCCTGGGGAGGGACAGACGGCTATGAAAAACTGTTTTTT,CAWGGTDGYEKLFF
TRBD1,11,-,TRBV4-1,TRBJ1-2,TGCGCCAGCAGCTACAGGGGTGGCTACACCTTC,CASSYRGGYTF
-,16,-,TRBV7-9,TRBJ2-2,TGTGCCAGCAGCTTAGCCGGACAGCCACTCACCGGGGAGCTGTTTTTT,CASSLAGQPLTGELFF
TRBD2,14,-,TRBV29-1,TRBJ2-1,TGCAGCGTTGAGATGCGGGGGGGCCGCGGTGAGCAGTTCTTC,CSVEMRGGRGEQFF
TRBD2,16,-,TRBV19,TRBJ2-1,TGTGCCAGTAGCAGACTAGCTTTTGGCGGGTACAATGAGCAGTTCTTC,CASSRLAFGGYNEQFF
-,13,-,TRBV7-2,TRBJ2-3,TGTGCCAGCAGCTTGGCAGTCACAGATACGCAGTATTTT,CASSLAVTDTQYF
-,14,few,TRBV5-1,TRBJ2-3,TGCGCCAGCAGCTTGGAGGGGTCCACAGATACGCAGTATTTT,CASSLEGSTDTQYF
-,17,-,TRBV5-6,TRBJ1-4,TGTGCCAGCAGCTTGGTTGTAGGAGAAGGGAGAAATGAAAAACTGTTTTTT,CASSLVVGEGRNEKLFF
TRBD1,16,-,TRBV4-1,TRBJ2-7,TGCGCCAGCAGCCAAGTTAAGGGACAGGGGGCGTCCGAGCAGTACTTC,CASSQVKGQGASEQYF
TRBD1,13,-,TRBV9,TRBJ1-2,TGTGCCAGCAGCGTAGGACAGGGCGCCGGCTACACCTTC,CASSVGQGAGYTF
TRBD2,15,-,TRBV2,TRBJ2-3,TGTGCCAGCAGTGAACGGCGGGGGGGAACAGATACGCAGTATTTT,CASSERRGGTDTQYF
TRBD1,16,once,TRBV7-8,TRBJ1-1,TGTGCCAGCAGCTTATTGCAGGGGGCGGCGAACACTGAAGCTTTCTTT,CASSLLQGAANTEAFF
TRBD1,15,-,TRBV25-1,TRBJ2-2,TGTGCCAGCAGTTATCAGACAGGGAGAGCCGGGGAGCTGTTTTTT,CASSYQTGRAGELFF
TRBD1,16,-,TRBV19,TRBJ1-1,TGTGCCAGTAGTAGGGTATCCGGGACAGGTGCCACTGAAGCTTTCTTT,CASSRVSGTGATEAFF
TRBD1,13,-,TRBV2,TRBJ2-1,TGTGCCAGCAGAGGGACAGGGGGCAATGAGCAGTTCTTC,CASRGTGGNEQFF
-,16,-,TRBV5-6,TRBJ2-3,TGTGCCAGCAGCTTATCCACCCGGGGAAGGGCAGATACGCAGTATTTT,CASSLSTRGRADTQYF
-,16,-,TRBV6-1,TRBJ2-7,TGTGCCAGCAGTGAAGCGCCTAGCGCGATTCTGGAGGAGCAGTACTTC,CASSEAPSAILEEQYF
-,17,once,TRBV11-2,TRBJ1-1,TGTGCCAGCAGCTTAGATCTAGACCGGGGGGGGTACACTGAAGCTTTCTTT,CASSLDLDRGGYTEAFF
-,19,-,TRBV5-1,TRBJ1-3,TGCGCCAGCAGCTTGGAGACAGCTACGACGTTAACTACTGGAAACACCATATATTTT,CASSLETATTLTTGNTIYF
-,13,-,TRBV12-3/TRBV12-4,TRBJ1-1,TGTGCCAGCAGTTTGGGCAGGATTGGTGGTGCTTTCTTT,CASSLGRIGGAFF
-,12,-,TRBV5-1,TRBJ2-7,TGCGCCAGCAGCTTTTCCCGCTACGAGCAGTACTTC,CASSFSRYEQYF
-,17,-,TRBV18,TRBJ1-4,TGTGCCAGCTCACCAGGGAGGGAGACCGCAACTAATGAAAAACTGTTTTTT,CASSPGRETATNEKLFF
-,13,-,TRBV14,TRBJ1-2,TGTGCCAGCAGCCCTGACACTTCCTATGGCTACACCTTC,CASSPDTSYGYTF
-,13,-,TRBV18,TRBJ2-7,TGTGCCAGCTCACGGACGGGGACCTACGAGCAGTACTTC,CASSRTGTYEQYF
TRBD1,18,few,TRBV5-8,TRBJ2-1,TGTGCCAGCAGCTCGGGACAGGGGGCCGCCAGCTCCTACAATGAGCAGTTCTTC,CASSSGQGAASSYNEQFF
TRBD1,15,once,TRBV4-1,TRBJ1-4,TGCGCCAGCAGCCAAGGGACAGGGTGGGGTGAAAAACTGTTTTTT,CASSQGTGWGEKLFF
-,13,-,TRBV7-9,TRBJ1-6,TGTGCCAGCCAGCGGACAGCAAATTCACCCCTCCACTTT,CASQRTANSPLHF
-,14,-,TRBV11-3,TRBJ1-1,TGTGCCAGCAGCCTTTCGACAGAGAACACTGAAGCTTTCTTT,CASSLSTENTEAFF
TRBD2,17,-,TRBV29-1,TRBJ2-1,TGCAGCGTTCCCCTCCCCCCTCTAGCGGGATTCTACAATGAGCAGTTCTTC,CSVPLPPLAGFYNEQFF
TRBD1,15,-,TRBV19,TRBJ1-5,TGTGCCAGTAGTACCGGACAGGGTAGCAATCAGCCCCAGCATTTT,CASSTGQGSNQPQHF
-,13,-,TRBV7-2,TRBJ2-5,TGTGCCAGCAGCCTCCAGGGATGGGAGACCCAGTACTTC,CASSLQGWETQYF